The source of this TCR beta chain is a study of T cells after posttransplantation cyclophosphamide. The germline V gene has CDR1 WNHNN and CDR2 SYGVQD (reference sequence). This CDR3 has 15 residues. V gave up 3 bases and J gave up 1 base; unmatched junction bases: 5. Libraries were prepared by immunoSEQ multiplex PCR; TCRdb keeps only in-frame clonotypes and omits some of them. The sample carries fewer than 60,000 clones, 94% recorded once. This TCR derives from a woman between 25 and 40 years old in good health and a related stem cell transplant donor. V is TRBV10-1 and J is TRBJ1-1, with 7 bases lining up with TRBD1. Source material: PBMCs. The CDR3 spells CASSDPGQSNTEAFF. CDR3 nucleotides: TGCGCCAGCAGTGACCCGGGACAGTCGAACACTGAAGCTTTCTTT.